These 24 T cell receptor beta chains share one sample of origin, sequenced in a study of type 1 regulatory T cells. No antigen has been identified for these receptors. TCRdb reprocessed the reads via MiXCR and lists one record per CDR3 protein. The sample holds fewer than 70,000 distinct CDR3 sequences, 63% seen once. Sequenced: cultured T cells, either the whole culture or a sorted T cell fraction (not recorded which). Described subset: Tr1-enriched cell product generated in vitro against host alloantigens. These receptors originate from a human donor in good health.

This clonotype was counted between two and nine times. CDR3 residues: CATQERVAETQYF. CDR3 nucleotide sequence: TGTGCCACCCAGGAACGGGTTGCAGAGACCCAGTACTTC. The chain joins TRBV12-3 or TRBV12-4 to TRBJ2-5; D is undetermined. V lost 10 bases and J lost 4, with 16 bases in between. The CDR3 loop spans 13 amino acids.

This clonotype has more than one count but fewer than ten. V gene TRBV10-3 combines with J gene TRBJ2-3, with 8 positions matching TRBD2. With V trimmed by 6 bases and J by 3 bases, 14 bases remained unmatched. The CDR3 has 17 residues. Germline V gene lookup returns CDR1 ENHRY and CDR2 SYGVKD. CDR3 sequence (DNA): TGTGCCATCAGGCCCGAACCAGCGCGGGAGGAAACAGATACGCAGTATTTT. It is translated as CAIRPEPAREETDTQYF.

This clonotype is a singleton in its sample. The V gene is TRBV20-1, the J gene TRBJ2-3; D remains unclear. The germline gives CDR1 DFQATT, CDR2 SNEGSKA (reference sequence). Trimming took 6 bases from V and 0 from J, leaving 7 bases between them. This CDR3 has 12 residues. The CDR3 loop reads CSAGPSTDTQYF. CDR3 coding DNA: TGCAGTGCCGGACCGAGCACAGATACGCAGTATTTT.

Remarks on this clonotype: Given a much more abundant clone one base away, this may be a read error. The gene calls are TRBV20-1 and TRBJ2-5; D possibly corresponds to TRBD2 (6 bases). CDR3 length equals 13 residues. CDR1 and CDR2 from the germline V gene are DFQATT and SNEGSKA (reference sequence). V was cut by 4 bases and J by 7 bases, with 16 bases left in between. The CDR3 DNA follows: TGCAGTGCTACCCCGGGACTGGGGGGGACCCAGTACTTC. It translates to CSATPGLGGTQYF.

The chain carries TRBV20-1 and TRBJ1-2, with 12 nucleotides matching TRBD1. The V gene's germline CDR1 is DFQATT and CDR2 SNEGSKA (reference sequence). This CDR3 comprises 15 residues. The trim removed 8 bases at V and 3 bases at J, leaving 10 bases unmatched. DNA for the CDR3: TGCAGTATGGCCGGGACAGGGGGCGCCGACTATGGCTACACCTTC. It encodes CSMAGTGGADYGYTF.

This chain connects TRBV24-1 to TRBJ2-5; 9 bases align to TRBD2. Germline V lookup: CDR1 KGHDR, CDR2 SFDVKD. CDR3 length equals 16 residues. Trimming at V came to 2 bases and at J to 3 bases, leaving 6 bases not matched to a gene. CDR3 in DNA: TGTGCCACCAGTGATTCCTGGGGGACTAGCAAAGAGACCCAGTACTTC. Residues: CATSDSWGTSKETQYF.

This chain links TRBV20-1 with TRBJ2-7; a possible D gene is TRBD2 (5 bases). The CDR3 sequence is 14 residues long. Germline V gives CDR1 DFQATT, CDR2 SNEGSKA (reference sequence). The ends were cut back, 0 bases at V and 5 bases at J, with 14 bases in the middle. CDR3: CSAREVRTQDEQYF. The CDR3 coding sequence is TGCAGTGCTAGAGAGGTTCGGACTCAGGACGAGCAGTACTTC.

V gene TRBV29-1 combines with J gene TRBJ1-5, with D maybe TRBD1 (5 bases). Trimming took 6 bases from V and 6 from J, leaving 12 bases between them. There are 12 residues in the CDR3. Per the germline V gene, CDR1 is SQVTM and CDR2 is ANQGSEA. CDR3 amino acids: CSVGGGSQPQHF. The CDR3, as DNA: TGCAGCGTGGGCGGGGGAAGTCAGCCCCAGCATTTT.

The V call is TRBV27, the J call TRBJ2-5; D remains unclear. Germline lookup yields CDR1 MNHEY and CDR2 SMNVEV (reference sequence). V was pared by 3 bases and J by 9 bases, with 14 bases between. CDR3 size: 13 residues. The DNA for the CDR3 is TGTGCCAGCAGTTTTTCCATATCTGAGGCCCAGTACTTC. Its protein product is CASSFSISEAQYF.

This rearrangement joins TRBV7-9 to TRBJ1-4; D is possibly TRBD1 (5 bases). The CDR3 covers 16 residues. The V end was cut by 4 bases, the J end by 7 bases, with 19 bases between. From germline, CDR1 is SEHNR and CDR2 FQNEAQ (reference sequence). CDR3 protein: CASSYSLLGEVEKLFF. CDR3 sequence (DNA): TGTGCCAGCAGCTATAGCTTGTTGGGGGAGGTTGAAAAACTGTTTTTT.

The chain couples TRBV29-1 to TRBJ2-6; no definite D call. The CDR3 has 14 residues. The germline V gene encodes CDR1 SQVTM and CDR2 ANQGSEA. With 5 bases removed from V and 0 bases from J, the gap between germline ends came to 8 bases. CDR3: CSVMVSSGANVLTF. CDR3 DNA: TGCAGCGTTATGGTTTCCTCTGGGGCCAACGTCCTGACTTTC.

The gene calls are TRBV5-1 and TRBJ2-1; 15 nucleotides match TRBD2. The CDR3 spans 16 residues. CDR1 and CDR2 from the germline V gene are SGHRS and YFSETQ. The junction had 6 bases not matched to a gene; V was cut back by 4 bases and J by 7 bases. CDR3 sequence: CASSPGLAGGLNEQFF. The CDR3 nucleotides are TGCGCCAGCAGCCCGGGACTAGCGGGAGGATTGAATGAGCAGTTCTTC.

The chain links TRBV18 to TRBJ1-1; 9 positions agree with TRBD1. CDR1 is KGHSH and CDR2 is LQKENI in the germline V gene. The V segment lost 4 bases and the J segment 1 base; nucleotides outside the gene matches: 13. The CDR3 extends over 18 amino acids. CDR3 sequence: CASSLKQRTGDGNTEAFF. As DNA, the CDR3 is TGTGCCAGCTCACTAAAACAACGGACAGGGGATGGGAACACTGAAGCTTTCTTT.

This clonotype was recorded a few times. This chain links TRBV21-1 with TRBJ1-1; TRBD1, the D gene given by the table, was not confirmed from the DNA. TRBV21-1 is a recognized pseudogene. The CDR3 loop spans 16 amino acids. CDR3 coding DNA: TGTGCCAGCAGCAAAAGGGTGGGGACACAGAACACTGAAGCTTTCTTT. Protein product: CASSKRVGTQNTEAFF.

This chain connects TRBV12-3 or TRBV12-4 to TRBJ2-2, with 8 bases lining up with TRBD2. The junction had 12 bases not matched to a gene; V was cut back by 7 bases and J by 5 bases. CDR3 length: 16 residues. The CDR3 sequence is CASTLRRTGGTGELFF. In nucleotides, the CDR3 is TGTGCCAGCACCCTGAGGCGGACGGGAGGGACCGGGGAGCTGTTTTTT.

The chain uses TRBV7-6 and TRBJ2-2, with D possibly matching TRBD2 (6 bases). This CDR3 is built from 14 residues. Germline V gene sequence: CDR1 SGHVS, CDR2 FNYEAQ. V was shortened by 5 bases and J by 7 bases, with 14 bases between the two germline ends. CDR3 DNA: TGTGCCAGCAGCATCGGGACTTTCGGCGGGGAGCTGTTTTTT. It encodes CASSIGTFGGELFF.

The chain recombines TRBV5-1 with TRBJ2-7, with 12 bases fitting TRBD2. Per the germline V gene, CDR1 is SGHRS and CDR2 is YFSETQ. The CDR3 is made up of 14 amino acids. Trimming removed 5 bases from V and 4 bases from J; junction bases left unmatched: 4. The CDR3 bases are TGCGCCAGCAGTGCGACTAGCGGGAGTTACGAGCAGTACTTC. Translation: CASSATSGSYEQYF.

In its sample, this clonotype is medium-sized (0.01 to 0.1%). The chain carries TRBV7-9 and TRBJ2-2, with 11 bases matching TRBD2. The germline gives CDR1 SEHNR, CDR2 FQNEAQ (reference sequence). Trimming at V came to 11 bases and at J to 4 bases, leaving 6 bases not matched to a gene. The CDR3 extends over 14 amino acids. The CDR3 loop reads CALTSGSFTGELFF. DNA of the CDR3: TGTGCCTTAACTAGCGGGAGTTTCACCGGGGAGCTGTTTTTT.

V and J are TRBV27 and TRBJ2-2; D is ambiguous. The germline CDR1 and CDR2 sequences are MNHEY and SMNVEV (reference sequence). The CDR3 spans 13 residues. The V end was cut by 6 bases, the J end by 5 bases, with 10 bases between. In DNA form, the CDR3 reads TGTGCCAGCAGGGAAATGGGGACCGGGGAGCTGTTTTTT. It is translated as CASREMGTGELFF.

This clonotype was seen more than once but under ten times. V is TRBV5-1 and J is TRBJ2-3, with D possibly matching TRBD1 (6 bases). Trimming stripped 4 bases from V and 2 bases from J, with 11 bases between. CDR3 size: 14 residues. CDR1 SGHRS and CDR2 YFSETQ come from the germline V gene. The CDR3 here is CASSPWTVTDTQYF. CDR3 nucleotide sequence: TGCGCCAGCAGCCCTTGGACAGTCACAGATACGCAGTATTTT.

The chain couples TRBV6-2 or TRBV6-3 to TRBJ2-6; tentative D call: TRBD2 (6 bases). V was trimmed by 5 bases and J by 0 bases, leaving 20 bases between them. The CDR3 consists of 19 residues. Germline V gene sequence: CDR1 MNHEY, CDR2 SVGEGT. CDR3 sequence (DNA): TGTGCCAGCAGTCCCCAAGCGACTAGGGTTCCCTCTGGGGCCAACGTCCTGACTTTC. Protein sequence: CASSPQATRVPSGANVLTF.

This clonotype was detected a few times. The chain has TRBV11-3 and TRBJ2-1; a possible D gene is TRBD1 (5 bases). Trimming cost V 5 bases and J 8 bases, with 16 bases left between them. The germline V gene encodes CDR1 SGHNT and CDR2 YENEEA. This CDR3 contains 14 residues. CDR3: CASSPSQGRDEQFF. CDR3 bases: TGTGCCAGCAGCCCCTCCCAGGGTAGAGATGAGCAGTTCTTC. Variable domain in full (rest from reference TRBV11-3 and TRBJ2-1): EAGVVQSPRYKIIEKKQPVAFWCNPISGHNTLYWYLQNLGQGPELLIRYENEEAVDDSQLPKDRFSAERLKGVDSTLKIQPAELGDSAVYLCASSPSQGRDEQFFGPGTRLTVL.

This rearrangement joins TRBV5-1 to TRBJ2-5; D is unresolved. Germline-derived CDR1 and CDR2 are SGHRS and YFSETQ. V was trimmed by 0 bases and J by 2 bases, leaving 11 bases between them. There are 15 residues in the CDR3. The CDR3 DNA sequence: TGCGCCAGCAGCTTGGTCCTTGGCGCACAAGAGACCCAGTACTTC. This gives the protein CASSLVLGAQETQYF.

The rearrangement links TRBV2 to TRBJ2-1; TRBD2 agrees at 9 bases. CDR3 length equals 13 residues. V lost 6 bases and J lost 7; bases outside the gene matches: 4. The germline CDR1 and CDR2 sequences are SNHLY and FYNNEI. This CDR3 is CASRAGGFNEQFF. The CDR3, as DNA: TGTGCCAGCAGGGCGGGAGGGTTTAATGAGCAGTTCTTC.